What follows describes a single T cell receptor beta chain. The antigen is unknown. The sample belongs to a study of T cells expressing NK-cell markers. Looking at the study overall: The sequencing cohort of eight donors included seven HCMV-seropositive individuals and one seronegative individual.

Findings and limits, study-wide: There were four donors in whom these clonotypes also led the CD3+CD56-NKG2C+ fraction. Expanded NKG2C+ T cell clones had unclear HCMV specificity.

UMIs accompanied the 5'RACE template switching by which TCR beta cDNA was made. TCRdb re-called the 5' RACE reads; one entry per CDR3 protein, DNA not given. This table lists some 450,000 distinct CDR3 sequences. The CDR3 covers 16 residues. Germline-derived CDR1 and CDR2 are SGHRS and YFSETQ. This clonotype was sampled from a woman aged 18 to 75 in good health. The V call is TRBV5-1, the J call TRBJ2-1; TCRdb reports TRBD1, a call that lacks DNA to check it against. The sequenced material came from blood T cells: a sorted CD56 or NKG2C T cell subset, CD4+ or CD8+ T cells, or bulk PBMC T cells (not recorded which). The CDR3 reads CASSPRGARVYNEQFF.